Given below is one TCR beta chain in context. Its antigen is undetermined. Libraries were prepared by immunoSEQ multiplex PCR; TCRdb keeps only in-frame clonotypes and omits some of them. The sample includes some 130,000 clones, approximately 88% seen only once; the top ten take about 4%. CDR3 length equals 15 residues. The germline V gene has CDR1 LNHNV and CDR2 YYDKDF (reference sequence). The V gene lost 1 base and the J gene lost 0 bases, with 7 bases spanning the gap. The sample belongs to a study of T cell responses to AZD1222 COVID-19 vaccine. General study findings and limits: Following two doses of AZD1222, Spike-specific TCR breadth and depth rose. Repertoire sampling occurred only after the peak T cell response.

The chain has TRBV15 and TRBJ1-3; D uncertain. This specimen consisted of peripheral blood, obtained on day 0 of AZD1222 vaccination. This receptor was identified in an adult in good health. CDR3 sequence reads: CATSRGGYSGNTIYF. The DNA of the CDR3 is TGTGCCACCAGCAGAGGAGGCTACTCTGGAAACACCATATATTTT.